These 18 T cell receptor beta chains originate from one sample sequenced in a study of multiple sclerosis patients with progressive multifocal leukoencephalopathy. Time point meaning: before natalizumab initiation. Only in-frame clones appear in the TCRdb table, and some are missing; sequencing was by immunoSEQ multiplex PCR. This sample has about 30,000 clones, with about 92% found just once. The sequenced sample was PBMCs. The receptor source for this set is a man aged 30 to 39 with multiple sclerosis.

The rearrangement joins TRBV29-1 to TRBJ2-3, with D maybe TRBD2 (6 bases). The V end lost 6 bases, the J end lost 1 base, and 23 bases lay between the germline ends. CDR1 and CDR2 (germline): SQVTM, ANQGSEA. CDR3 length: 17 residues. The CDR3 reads CSVLTGTSLFGTDTQYF. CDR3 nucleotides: TGCAGCGTCTTAACCGGGACTTCCCTTTTTGGCACAGATACGCAGTATTTT.

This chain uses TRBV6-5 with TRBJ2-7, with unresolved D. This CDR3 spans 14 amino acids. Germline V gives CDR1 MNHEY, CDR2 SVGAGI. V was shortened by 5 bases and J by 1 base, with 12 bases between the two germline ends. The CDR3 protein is CASSAHQLSYEQYV. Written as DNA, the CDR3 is TGTGCCAGCAGTGCCCACCAACTTTCCTACGAGCAGTACGTC.

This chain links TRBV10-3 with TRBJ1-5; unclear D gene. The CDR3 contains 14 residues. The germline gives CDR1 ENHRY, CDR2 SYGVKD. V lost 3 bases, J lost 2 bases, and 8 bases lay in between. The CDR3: CAISEGFGNQPQHF. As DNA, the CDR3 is TGTGCCATCAGTGAAGGGTTTGGCAATCAGCCCCAGCATTTT.

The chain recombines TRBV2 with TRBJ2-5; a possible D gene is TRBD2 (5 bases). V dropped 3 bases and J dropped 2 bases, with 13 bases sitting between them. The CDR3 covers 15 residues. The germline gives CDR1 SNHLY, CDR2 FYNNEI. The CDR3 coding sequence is TGTGCCAGCAGTGAGGATCCTAGCCGGCAAGAGACCCAGTACTTC. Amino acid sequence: CASSEDPSRQETQYF.

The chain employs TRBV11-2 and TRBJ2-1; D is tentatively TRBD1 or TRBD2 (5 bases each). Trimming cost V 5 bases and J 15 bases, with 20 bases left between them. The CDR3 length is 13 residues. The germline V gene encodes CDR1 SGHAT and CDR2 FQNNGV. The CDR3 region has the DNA TGTGCCAGCAGCAGCAGCCCGGGACGTGTACCGTTCTTC. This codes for CASSSSPGRVPFF.

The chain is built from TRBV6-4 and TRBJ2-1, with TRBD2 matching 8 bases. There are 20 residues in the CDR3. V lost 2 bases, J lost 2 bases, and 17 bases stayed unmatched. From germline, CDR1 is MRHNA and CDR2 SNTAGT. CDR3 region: CASSDHRLAGSEGTYNEQFF. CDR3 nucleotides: TGTGCCAGCAGTGACCACCGGCTAGCGGGTTCGGAGGGGACCTACAATGAGCAGTTCTTC.

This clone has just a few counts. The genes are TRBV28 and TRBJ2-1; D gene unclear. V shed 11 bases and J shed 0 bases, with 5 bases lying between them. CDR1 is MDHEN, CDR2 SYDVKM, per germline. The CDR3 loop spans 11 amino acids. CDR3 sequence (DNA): TGTGCCGCCTTCTCCTACAATGAGCAGTTCTTC. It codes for CAAFSYNEQFF.

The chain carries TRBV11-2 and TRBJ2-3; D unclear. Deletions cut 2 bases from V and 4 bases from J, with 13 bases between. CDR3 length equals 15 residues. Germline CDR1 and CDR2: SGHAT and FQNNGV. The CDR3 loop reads CASSLSVMAADTQYF. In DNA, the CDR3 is TGTGCCAGCAGCTTATCGGTTATGGCCGCAGATACGCAGTATTTT.

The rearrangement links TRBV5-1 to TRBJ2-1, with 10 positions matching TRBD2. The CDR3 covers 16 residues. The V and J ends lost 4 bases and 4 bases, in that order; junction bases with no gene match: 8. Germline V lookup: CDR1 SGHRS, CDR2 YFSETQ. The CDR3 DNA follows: TGCGCCAGCAGCGCTAGCGGGAGTGGGCAGTACAATGAGCAGTTCTTC. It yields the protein CASSASGSGQYNEQFF.

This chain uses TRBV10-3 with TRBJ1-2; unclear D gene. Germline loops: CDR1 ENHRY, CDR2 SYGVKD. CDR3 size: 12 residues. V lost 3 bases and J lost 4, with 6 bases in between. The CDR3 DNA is TGTGCCATCAGTGACTCCTCCTATGGCTACACCTTC. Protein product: CAISDSSYGYTF.

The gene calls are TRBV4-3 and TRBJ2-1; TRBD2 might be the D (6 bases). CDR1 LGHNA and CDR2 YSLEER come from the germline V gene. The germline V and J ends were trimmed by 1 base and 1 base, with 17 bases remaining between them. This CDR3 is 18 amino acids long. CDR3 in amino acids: CASSQATGGLFSYNEQFF. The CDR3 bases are TGCGCCAGCAGCCAAGCGACCGGAGGGCTATTTTCCTACAATGAGCAGTTCTTC.

The CDR3 sequence: CATQLAGGPYEQYV. The CDR3, as DNA: TGTGCCACCCAACTAGCGGGGGGGCCCTACGAGCAGTACGTC. The rearrangement joins TRBV6-5 to TRBJ2-7; 13 nucleotides line up with TRBD2. The CDR3 loop spans 14 amino acids. Germline-derived CDR1 and CDR2 are MNHEY and SVGAGI. V was pared by 10 bases and J by 2 bases, with 5 bases of the junction left unmatched.

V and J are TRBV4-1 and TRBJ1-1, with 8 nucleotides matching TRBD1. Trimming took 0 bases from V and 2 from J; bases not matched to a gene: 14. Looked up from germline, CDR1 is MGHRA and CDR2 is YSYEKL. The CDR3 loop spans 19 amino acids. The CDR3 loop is CASSQEVLETGVINTEAFF. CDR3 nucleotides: TGCGCCAGCAGCCAAGAAGTGTTGGAGACAGGGGTGATAAACACTGAAGCTTTCTTT.

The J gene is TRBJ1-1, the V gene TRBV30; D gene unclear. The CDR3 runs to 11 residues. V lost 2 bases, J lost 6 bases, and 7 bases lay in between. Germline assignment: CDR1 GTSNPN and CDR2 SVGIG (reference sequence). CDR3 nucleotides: TGTGCCTGGAGTTATCGCGCTGAAGCTTTCTTT. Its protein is CAWSYRAEAFF.

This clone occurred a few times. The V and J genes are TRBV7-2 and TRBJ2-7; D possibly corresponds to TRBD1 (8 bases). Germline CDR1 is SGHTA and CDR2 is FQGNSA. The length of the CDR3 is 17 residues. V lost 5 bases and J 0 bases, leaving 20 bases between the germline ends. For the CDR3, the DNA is TGTGCCAGCAGCAACAGGGGGGGCGCGGGAAGCTCCTACGAGCAGTACTTC. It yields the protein CASSNRGGAGSSYEQYF.

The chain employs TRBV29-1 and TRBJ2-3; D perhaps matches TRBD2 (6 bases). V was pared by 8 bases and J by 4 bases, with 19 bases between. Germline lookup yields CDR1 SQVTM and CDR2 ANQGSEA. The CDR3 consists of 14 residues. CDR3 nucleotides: TGCAGCCCACACACGGGACTTGCGGCAGATACGCAGTATTTT. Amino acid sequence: CSPHTGLAADTQYF.

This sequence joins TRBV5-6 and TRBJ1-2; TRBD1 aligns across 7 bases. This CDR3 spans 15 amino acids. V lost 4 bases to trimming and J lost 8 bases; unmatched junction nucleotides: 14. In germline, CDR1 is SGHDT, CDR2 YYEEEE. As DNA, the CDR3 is TGTGCCAGCAGCACGACAGGGCAAGCGAGATACGGCTACACCTTC. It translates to CASSTTGQARYGYTF.

DNA for the CDR3: TGTGCCAGCAGCCTTGTGAGGGACTCCCTTCACAATGAGCAGTTCTTC. It encodes CASSLVRDSLHNEQFF. This rearrangement joins TRBV27 to TRBJ2-1, with a possible D match to TRBD2 (6 bases). This CDR3 comprises 16 residues. V lost 6 bases, J lost 5 bases, and 20 bases lay in between. Germline V gene lookup returns CDR1 MNHEY and CDR2 SMNVEV (reference sequence).